Listed here are 27 T cell receptor beta chains from one sample, sequenced in a study of shared clonotypes between healthy human individuals. Using immunoSEQ multiplex PCR, the repertoire was profiled, and TCRdb retains in-frame clones only, with some absent. The data show a few million clones, under 97% seen once. Sequences were obtained from naive CD4+ T cells sorted from blood. The subset was: CD45RA+ positively selected. The origin of the receptors is a man aged 18 to 29 in good health.

This clone has more than one count but fewer than ten. The J gene is TRBJ1-3, the V gene TRBV14; D might be TRBD1 (5 bases). Trimming pared 2 bases from V and 2 bases from J, leaving 7 bases between. Germline loops: CDR1 SGHDN, CDR2 FVKESK. This CDR3 region has 14 residues. The CDR3 loop reads CASSQTGAGNTIYF. The CDR3 DNA sequence: TGTGCCAGCAGCCAAACAGGCGCTGGAAACACCATATATTTT.

The V gene is TRBV9, the J gene TRBJ1-5; D is ambiguous. CDR1 and CDR2 (germline): SGDLS, YYNGEE. This CDR3 spans 14 amino acids. The germline V and J ends were trimmed by 0 bases and 0 bases, with 4 bases remaining between them. CDR3 protein: CASSVDNSNQPQHF. The CDR3, as DNA: TGTGCCAGCAGCGTAGATAATAGCAATCAGCCCCAGCATTTT.

This chain links TRBV7-2 with TRBJ2-6; TRBD1 matches 8 bases. The CDR3 has 17 amino acids. V shed 4 bases and J 0 bases; nucleotides not matched to a gene: 5. Germline assignment: CDR1 SGHTA and CDR2 FQGNSA. This chain's CDR3 is CASSSGTGGSGANVLTF. The CDR3 DNA reads as TGTGCCAGCAGCTCCGGGACAGGAGGCTCTGGGGCCAACGTCCTGACTTTC.

CDR3 DNA: TGTGCCAGCAGTTTAAGCCCTAATCAGCCCCAGCATTTT. Translated: CASSLSPNQPQHF. The V gene is TRBV6-1, the J gene TRBJ1-5; no firm D call. The V gene's germline CDR1 is MNHNS and CDR2 SASEGT. V lost 5 bases and J 4 bases, leaving 9 bases between the germline ends. The length of the CDR3 is 13 residues.

This chain uses TRBV4-1 with TRBJ1-2; 8 positions match TRBD1. The V segment lost 4 bases and the J segment 6 bases; nucleotides outside the gene matches: 7. Germline loops: CDR1 MGHRA, CDR2 YSYEKL. The CDR3 consists of 14 residues. The DNA for the CDR3 is TGCGCCAGCAGCCGCGAGGACAGGGCGCATGGCTACACCTTC. This gives the protein CASSREDRAHGYTF.

The genes are TRBV4-2 and TRBJ2-3; D could derive from TRBD1 or TRBD2 (6 bases each). CDR1 and CDR2 (germline): LGHNA, YNFKEQ. V lost 3 bases and J 2 bases, leaving 15 bases between the germline ends. The CDR3 extends over 16 amino acids. The CDR3 DNA is TGTGCCAGCAGCCACGAAGAGTGGGGGGCCACAGATACGCAGTATTTT. It encodes CASSHEEWGATDTQYF.

The chain links TRBV29-1 to TRBJ1-5; D unclear. Germline CDR1 SQVTM, CDR2 ANQGSEA. The CDR3 has 13 residues. Trimming shortened V by 4 bases and J by 7 bases, and 14 bases separated the two germline ends. The CDR3 is CSVVFSTGQPQHF. CDR3 bases: TGCAGCGTTGTATTTTCGACGGGGCAGCCCCAGCATTTT.

This chain links TRBV28 with TRBJ1-1; unclear D gene. The length of the CDR3 is 12 residues. Trimming took off 6 bases at V and 7 bases at J, with 12 bases between the two ends. Looked up from germline, CDR1 is MDHEN and CDR2 is SYDVKM. The CDR3 DNA follows: TGTGCCAGCAGCCCAGGTGTGGGTGAAGCTTTCTTT. It encodes CASSPGVGEAFF.

The J gene is TRBJ1-1, the V gene TRBV25-1; D is ambiguous. V was clipped by 6 bases and J by 2 bases, with 10 bases between them. CDR3 size: 13 residues. CDR1 and CDR2 (germline): MGHDK, SYGVNS. CDR3 DNA: TGTGCCAGCAGATTAGGGTTAAACACTGAAGCTTTCTTT. Amino acids: CASRLGLNTEAFF.

V and J are TRBV19 and TRBJ1-2; D is undetermined. This CDR3 spans 13 amino acids. From germline, CDR1 is LNHDA and CDR2 SQIVND (reference sequence). The V end was cut by 5 bases, the J end by 0 bases, with 7 bases between. CDR3 sequence reads: CASSRTANYGYTF. The DNA for the CDR3 is TGTGCCAGTAGTCGCACAGCTAACTATGGCTACACCTTC.

The rearrangement uses TRBV7-2 and TRBJ2-5; D may be TRBD1 or TRBD2 (5 bases each). This CDR3 spans 16 amino acids. Trimming removed 4 bases from V and 5 bases from J, with 20 bases in between. CDR1 SGHTA and CDR2 FQGNSA come from the germline V gene. The CDR3 reads CASSSRDLVIVETQYF. The CDR3 DNA reads as TGTGCCAGCAGCTCTAGGGACCTTGTTATCGTGGAGACCCAGTACTTC.

The genes are TRBV7-2 and TRBJ1-6; 11 nucleotides align to TRBD1. The J segment lost 9 bases and the V segment lost 1 base, leaving 5 bases of the junction unmatched. This CDR3 comprises 16 residues. The germline gives CDR1 SGHTA, CDR2 FQGNSA. This chain's CDR3 is CASSLVGGQGGSPLHF. DNA of the CDR3: TGTGCCAGCAGCTTAGTTGGGGGACAGGGGGGTTCACCCCTCCACTTT.

The chain couples TRBV6-5 to TRBJ2-7, with 9 bases identical to TRBD1. The CDR3 covers 15 residues. The V and J ends lost 6 bases and 3 bases, in that order; junction bases with no gene match: 9. Germline assignment: CDR1 MNHEY and CDR2 SVGAGI. This CDR3 reads CASRGLGGQGYEQYF. The DNA of the CDR3 is TGTGCCAGCAGAGGACTTGGGGGACAGGGCTACGAGCAGTACTTC.

The chain combines TRBV6-5 with TRBJ2-7, with no clear D. V shed 0 bases and J shed 3 bases, with 12 bases lying between them. The CDR3 contains 15 residues. Looked up from germline, CDR1 is MNHEY and CDR2 is SVGAGI. CDR3 residues: CASSYSGRLSYEQYF. The CDR3 DNA reads as TGTGCCAGCAGTTACTCTGGTCGTTTAAGCTACGAGCAGTACTTC.

DNA of the CDR3: TGTGCCATCAGTGAGTCGGCTAGCGGGGGGGCTGATGAGCAGTTCTTC. It yields the protein CAISESASGGADEQFF. V is TRBV10-3 and J is TRBJ2-1; 12 bases agree with TRBD2. The CDR3 covers 16 residues. Trimming cost V 0 bases and J 8 bases; bases outside gene matches: 5. The germline CDR1 and CDR2 sequences are ENHRY and SYGVKD.

The rearrangement uses TRBV5-1 and TRBJ2-1; 9 bases map to TRBD1. The length of the CDR3 is 20 residues. Germline V gene data show CDR1 as SGHRS and CDR2 as YFSETQ. V trimming: 0 bases; J trimming: 2 bases; junction bases outside the gene matches: 15. The CDR3 DNA follows: TGCGCCAGCAGCTTGGTAGCGGACAGGGGTTTCAGGGCCGCCTACAATGAGCAGTTCTTC. It specifies CASSLVADRGFRAAYNEQFF.

The CDR3 DNA follows: TGCAGTGCTAGAGATGGTCAGGGGGTGTACTTC. Its protein product is CSARDGQGVYF. The V call is TRBV20-1, the J call TRBJ2-5; 7 positions match TRBD1. Germline CDR1 reads DFQATT; CDR2 reads SNEGSKA (reference sequence). Germline trimming cut 0 bases from V and 13 bases from J; bases unmatched to any gene: 5. CDR3 length: 11 residues.

The V and J genes are TRBV27 and TRBJ2-1; D ambiguous. Looked up from germline, CDR1 is MNHEY and CDR2 is SMNVEV (reference sequence). The CDR3 runs to 16 residues. With 5 bases removed from V and 6 bases from J, the gap between germline ends came to 20 bases. CDR3 sequence: CASSGPNNYRRNEQFF. CDR3 DNA: TGTGCCAGCAGTGGGCCGAATAATTACCGACGCAATGAGCAGTTCTTC.

The J gene is TRBJ1-3, the V gene TRBV11-2; D uncertain. This CDR3 has 15 amino acids. From germline, CDR1 is SGHAT and CDR2 FQNNGV. V lost 0 bases, J lost 4 bases, and 10 bases lay in between. The CDR3 DNA follows: TGTGCCAGCAGCTTAGATCGGAAAGGCGGAAACACCATATATTTT. Translation gives CASSLDRKGGNTIYF.

This sequence joins TRBV7-2 and TRBJ2-3; D remains ambiguous. Trimming shortened V by 3 bases and J by 6 bases, and 4 bases separated the two germline ends. This CDR3 region has 11 residues. CDR1 and CDR2 (germline): SGHTA, FQGNSA. Here the CDR3 DNA reads TGTGCCAGCAGCTTTAGTGATACGCAGTATTTT. Translation: CASSFSDTQYF.

This clone came up a few times. This sequence joins TRBV5-1 and TRBJ1-6, with D perhaps TRBD1 (6 bases). Trimming pared 4 bases from V and 0 bases from J, leaving 11 bases between. The CDR3 is 16 amino acids. Germline lookup yields CDR1 SGHRS and CDR2 YFSETQ. Written as DNA, the CDR3 is TGCGCCAGCAGCGTTACAGGGAGCTCCTATAATTCACCCCTCCACTTT. Encoded protein: CASSVTGSSYNSPLHF.

This rearrangement joins TRBV5-1 to TRBJ1-3, with 7 positions matching TRBD1. The CDR3 is 16 residues long. From germline, CDR1 is SGHRS and CDR2 YFSETQ. Losses at the gene ends were 0 bases for V and 0 bases for J; bases not matched to a gene: 3. Written as DNA, the CDR3 is TGCGCCAGCAGCTTGGCCGGGACAGTCTCTGGAAACACCATATATTTT. Protein product: CASSLAGTVSGNTIYF.

CDR3 amino acids: CASSEGRTIVGYTF. CDR3 bases: TGTGCCAGCAGTGAAGGGAGGACAATCGTTGGCTACACCTTC. V gene TRBV25-1 combines with J gene TRBJ1-2; D possibly corresponds to TRBD1 (5 bases). CDR1 is MGHDK, CDR2 SYGVNS, per germline. V was shortened by 2 bases and J by 7 bases, with 14 bases between the two germline ends. The CDR3 is 14 amino acids.

This sequence joins TRBV7-2 and TRBJ2-7, with 7 bases lining up with TRBD1. Losses at the gene ends were 5 bases for V and 5 bases for J; bases not matched to a gene: 9. Germline V gives CDR1 SGHTA, CDR2 FQGNSA. The length of the CDR3 is 14 residues. The CDR3 loop reads CASSLDRVTHEQYF. The CDR3 nucleotides read TGTGCCAGCAGCCTAGACAGGGTAACCCACGAGCAGTACTTC. Together with reference TRBV7-2 and TRBJ2-7, the CDR3 gives the full variable domain: GAGVSQSPSNKVTEKGKDVELRCDPISGHTALYWYRQSLGQGLEFLIYFQGNSAPDKSGLPSDRFSAERTGGSVSTLTIQRTQQEDSAVYLCASSLDRVTHEQYFGPGTRLTVT.

This sequence joins TRBV6-6 and TRBJ1-2, with D possibly matching TRBD1 (6 bases). Germline CDR1 is MNHNY and CDR2 is SVGAGI (reference sequence). This CDR3 spans 15 amino acids. V lost 4 bases and J lost 4, with 16 bases in between. The chain's CDR3 is CASSSSDRNSYGYTF. CDR3 coding DNA: TGTGCCAGCAGTTCCTCCGACAGGAATAGCTATGGCTACACCTTC.

The chain recombines TRBV10-3 with TRBJ1-1; 7 nucleotides align to TRBD1. Germline CDR1 is ENHRY and CDR2 is SYGVKD. The V gene end was trimmed by 6 bases and the J gene end by 6 bases; junction bases not matched to a gene: 4. The CDR3 spans 12 residues. The CDR3 DNA reads TGTGCCATCAGCAGAGACAGGGCTGAAGCTTTCTTT. It is translated as CAISRDRAEAFF.

V gene TRBV7-9 combines with J gene TRBJ1-5; no definite D call. In germline, CDR1 is SEHNR, CDR2 FQNEAQ (reference sequence). The CDR3 consists of 15 residues. Trimming took off 1 base at V and 2 bases at J, with 9 bases between the two ends. CDR3 residues: CASSLDKRGNQPQHF. The CDR3 DNA sequence: TGTGCCAGCAGCTTAGATAAACGAGGCAATCAGCCCCAGCATTTT.